This is a list of T cell receptor beta chains from one sample in a study of early T cells in non-severe SARS-CoV-2 infection. Each CDR3 protein gets one entry after TCRdb re-called the 5' RACE reads with MiXCR. The table shows 55,000 to 75,000 distinct CDR3 sequences, with under 10% occurring only once. Sequenced sample: whole blood. The source is an adult who was a healthcare worker with PCR-confirmed SARS-CoV-2 infection or an uninfected control (not recorded which). CDR3s include the opening cysteine and the closing phenylalanine or tryptophan. A D gene is named only where the DNA matches it firmly.

V	D	J	CDR3
TRBV7-3	.	TRBJ2-1	CASSLPGTEQFF
TRBV11-2	.	TRBJ2-1	CASSLGRGGPYNEQFF
TRBV18	.	TRBJ2-3	CASSPSVRTDTQYF
TRBV7-9	.	TRBJ2-1	CASSLDDMNEQFF
TRBV12-3/TRBV12-4	.	TRBJ2-7	CASSLAQAYEQYF
TRBV18	.	TRBJ1-2	CASSLGDGTNYGYTF
TRBV20-1	TRBD1	TRBJ1-5	CSAIPTGQPQHF
TRBV7-8	TRBD2	TRBJ2-3	CASSLATSGYPSAQYF
TRBV19	.	TRBJ2-6	CATNSGANVLTF
TRBV20-1	TRBD2	TRBJ2-1	CSALYLTSGRQNEQFF
TRBV27	.	TRBJ1-6	CASSTRGGWSPLHF
TRBV28	TRBD2	TRBJ2-1	CASLSGLAHEQFF
TRBV3-1	TRBD2	TRBJ2-1	CASSPRWLAGYNEQFF
TRBV20-1	.	TRBJ1-2	CSARAPDTNYGYTF
TRBV12-5	TRBD2	TRBJ2-1	CASGGLAGGSPYNEQFF
TRBV18	.	TRBJ2-4	CASSPGITSENIQYF
TRBV27	.	TRBJ1-6	CASSFSGNRPPLHF
TRBV28	.	TRBJ1-5	CASTPGGYQPQHF
TRBV7-2	TRBD1	TRBJ2-1	CASSFTGTAYNEQFF
TRBV29-1	TRBD1	TRBJ1-1	CSAGTGNTEAFF
TRBV27	.	TRBJ1-4	CASRSGGPGGLNEKLFF
TRBV5-1	TRBD2	TRBJ2-7	CASSLDYGLAGTYEQYF
TRBV6-5	TRBD1	TRBJ2-5	CASSYGEGAETQYF
TRBV18	TRBD1	TRBJ1-2	CASSPGRGYGGYTF
TRBV18	.	TRBJ1-6	CASSPGNTYNSPLHF
TRBV27	TRBD1	TRBJ1-2	CASSPRDRSLYGYTF
TRBV7-3	TRBD1	TRBJ1-5	CASSRTGRNQPQHF
TRBV3-1	.	TRBJ1-6	CASSRGTSLSPLHF
TRBV2	.	TRBJ2-2	CASSSANTGELFF
TRBV7-9	TRBD1	TRBJ2-7	CASSPVSGTGLYEQYF
TRBV7-2	TRBD2	TRBJ2-7	CASSFPGLAVEQYF
TRBV6-6	TRBD2	TRBJ2-7	CASSYPSGRNEQYF
TRBV5-1	.	TRBJ2-3	CASSLERDTQYF
TRBV6-5	.	TRBJ1-6	CASSLDGRRGPLHF
TRBV10-3	.	TRBJ2-2	CAISDNWNTGELFF
TRBV7-2	.	TRBJ2-1	CASSPTPWGYEFF
TRBV9	TRBD1	TRBJ1-2	CASSVVSGGYYGYTF
TRBV7-2	.	TRBJ1-5	CASSPGQINQPQHF
TRBV5-1	.	TRBJ2-5	CASSFFIAQETQYF
TRBV7-2	TRBD1	TRBJ2-5	CASSLGFQGAGQTQYF
TRBV12-3/TRBV12-4	.	TRBJ1-1	CASSRGTPRDTEAFF
TRBV6-5	.	TRBJ2-2	CASSYSSQGYTGELFF
TRBV5-1	TRBD1	TRBJ1-1	CASSRDRGTTEAFF
TRBV7-2	TRBD1	TRBJ2-1	CASSSDRANEQFF
TRBV29-1	.	TRBJ1-2	CRGDEGYGYTF
TRBV6-5	.	TRBJ2-7	CASSQRGEIYEQYF
TRBV6-5	.	TRBJ1-2	CALGGYGYTF
TRBV19	.	TRBJ1-1	CASSQGGMNTEAFF
TRBV20-1	TRBD2	TRBJ2-7	CSAATGLFPYEQYF
TRBV10-3	TRBD1	TRBJ2-7	CAISEGAGTETYEQYF
TRBV18	TRBD1	TRBJ2-7	CATGTGGPKPYEQYF
TRBV6-4	.	TRBJ1-1	CASGVKGTEAFF
TRBV28	TRBD2	TRBJ2-1	CASSLGASGRNEQFF
TRBV20-1	TRBD2	TRBJ2-7	CSAPGTSGTHEQYF
TRBV28	.	TRBJ2-5	CASSRGPDQTQYF